This T cell receptor beta chain was identified during a study of spatial heterogeneity in lung cancer. Study-wide results and caveats: Counts that tracked tumor mutation counts were those of expanded intratumoral alpha and beta TCRs. Coverage of tumor T cells was estimated at roughly 7% for alpha chains and 13% to 15% for beta chains. Of the expanded TCRs, ubiquitous and regional counts tracked the counts of ubiquitous and regional nonsynonymous mutations, respectively.

The length of the CDR3 is 15 residues. In germline, CDR1 is GTSNPN, CDR2 SVGIG (reference sequence). The V gene lost 1 base and the J gene lost 0 bases, with 10 bases spanning the gap. This clonotype is labeled medium-sized. Its specificity is not known. In TCRdb, the 5' RACE reads were re-called with MiXCR into one record per CDR3 protein. The sample holds about 2,000 distinct CDR3 sequences, roughly 21% seen once. Time point of the sample: sample taken at primary tumor resection. Extraction of whole RNA from tumor, nontumor lung or frozen PBMC preceded unsorted sequencing. This chain connects TRBV30 to TRBJ1-5, with unresolved D. This TCR came from a male donor with early-stage non-small cell lung cancer. Specimen: lung tumor tissue, collected at surgery. Here the CDR3 reads CAWSGPGLSNQPQHF. In nucleotides, the CDR3 is TGTGCCTGGAGTGGACCCGGGCTTAGCAATCAGCCCCAGCATTTT.